This T cell receptor beta chain was identified in a study of blood T cells in healthy people across ages. Study-wide findings and caveats: Per million T cells, the diversity of TCR beta decreased roughly linearly as age advanced.

The CDR3 has 15 amino acids. The germline CDR1 and CDR2 sequences are MGHRA and YSYEKL. The V gene lost 0 bases and the J gene lost 3 bases, with 12 bases spanning the gap. The draw of peripheral blood yielded around 10 milliliters from each donor. Extraction of total RNA produced a minimum of 5.5 micrograms from each sample. Concerning this clonotype itself: Its antigen is as yet unknown.

Primers used in a second PCR of roughly 6 to 11 cycles were a sample-barcoded 5' primer and a J-beta primer mix. A 12-random-nucleotide template-switch adaptor tagged each cDNA molecule. TCRdb redid the calling of the 5' RACE reads with MiXCR, one entry per CDR3 protein. The sample includes 600,000 or so distinct CDR3 sequences, 25% to 30% of them seen just once. Sequencing was done on a sample of blood. The genes are TRBV4-1 and TRBJ2-7, with D perhaps TRBD1 or TRBD2 (5 bases each). The TCR was taken from a woman aged 80 or over in good health. The CDR3 loop is CASSQEGTEIYEQYF. In DNA, the CDR3 is TGCGCCAGCAGCCAAGAGGGGACGGAAATCTACGAGCAGTACTTC.